Listed below are T cell receptor beta chains from one sample, sequenced in a study of shared clonotypes between healthy human individuals. Sequencing was performed with immunoSEQ multiplex PCR; in TCRdb, only in-frame clones are kept and a portion is missing. The sample has more than 2,000,000 clones; 90% to 95% are singletons. The sequencing sample was made of naive CD4+ T cells from PBMCs. These receptor sequences come from a young man in good health. Some clones in this sample may be carry-over from other donors' samples. The CDR3 runs from the conserved cysteine through the conserved F or W. D genes are given only for firm matches. The size entry is marked missing in some rows and otherwise reads once, few, many or a size class.

J,D,size,V,CDR3,DNA
TRBJ2-1,TRBD2,NA,TRBV7-3,CASSMGLAGVNEQFF,TGTGCCAGCAGCATGGGACTAGCGGGAGTCAATGAGCAGTTCTTC
TRBJ1-3,NA,NA,TRBV2,CASSRQSSSGNTIYF,TGTGCCAGCAGTCGACAGTCCTCCTCTGGAAACACCATATATTTT
TRBJ1-3,NA,once,TRBV5-4,CASSLTGVWGNTIYF,TGTGCCAGCAGCCTAACAGGAGTGTGGGGAAACACCATATATTTT
TRBJ2-5,NA,once,TRBV28,CASSFRGGTETQYF,TGTGCCAGCAGTTTTCGAGGGGGGACGGAGACCCAGTACTTC
TRBJ2-2,TRBD1,NA,TRBV30,CAWGRDRGSGELFF,TGTGCCTGGGGACGGGACAGGGGCTCCGGGGAGCTGTTTTTT
TRBJ2-5,TRBD2,NA,TRBV7-3,CASSPSTGTSGRETQYF,TGTGCCAGCAGCCCCTCCACCGGGACTAGCGGTAGGGAGACCCAGTACTTC
TRBJ2-1,TRBD1,NA,TRBV28,CASFSRDRAYNEQFF,TGTGCCAGCTTTTCTAGGGACAGGGCCTACAATGAGCAGTTCTTC
TRBJ1-2,NA,NA,TRBV28,CASSPDRNYGYTF,TGTGCCAGCAGTCCCGACCGGAACTATGGCTACACCTTC
TRBJ2-7,TRBD1,NA,TRBV9,CASSVGQGVREQYF,TGTGCCAGCAGCGTAGGACAGGGGGTGAGGGAGCAGTACTTC
TRBJ2-7,NA,NA,TRBV7-3,CASSQSGGGEQYF,TGTGCCAGCAGCCAAAGTGGGGGCGGCGAGCAGTACTTC
TRBJ1-2,TRBD1,NA,TRBV28,CASSSISEGAVFSYTF,TGTGCCAGCAGTTCCATATCGGAGGGGGCTGTATTTAGCTACACCTTC
TRBJ1-3,NA,once,TRBV29-1,CSVVANSGNTIYF,TGCAGCGTAGTTGCTAACTCTGGAAACACCATATATTTT
TRBJ1-1,NA,NA,TRBV5-8,CASSISGTEAFF,TGTGCCAGCAGCATCTCGGGCACTGAAGCTTTCTTT
TRBJ2-6,NA,NA,TRBV5-1,CASSLAAHPGANVLTF,TGCGCCAGCAGCTTGGCGGCTCACCCTGGGGCCAACGTCCTGACTTTC
TRBJ2-7,NA,NA,TRBV21-1,CASSKELYEQYF,TGTGCCAGCAGCAAAGAACTTTACGAGCAGTACTTC
TRBJ2-1,NA,NA,TRBV28,CASSLIGGYEQFF,TGTGCCAGCAGTTTAATAGGCGGGTATGAGCAGTTCTTC
TRBJ1-4,NA,NA,TRBV6-4,CASSDSGEKLFF,TGTGCCAGCAGTGACTCGGGTGAAAAACTGTTTTTT
TRBJ2-2,TRBD2,NA,TRBV18,CASSPPRGQGTSVSGELFF,TGTGCCAGCTCACCACCTCGGGGGCAGGGGACTAGCGTCTCCGGGGAGCTGTTTTTT
TRBJ2-5,TRBD2,NA,TRBV5-1,CASSLSTSGALETQYF,TGCGCCAGCAGCTTGTCTACTAGCGGAGCCCTGGAAACCCAGTACTTC
TRBJ1-3,NA,NA,TRBV6-5,CASSFSGRSGNTIYF,TGTGCCAGCAGTTTCTCTGGACGCTCTGGAAACACCATATATTTT
TRBJ2-7,NA,NA,TRBV7-2,CASSSHQDSEQYF,TGTGCCAGCAGCTCCCATCAGGATTCCGAGCAGTACTTC
TRBJ1-5,NA,NA,TRBV5-1,CASSLAWGDQPQHF,TGCGCCAGCAGCTTGGCCTGGGGAGATCAGCCCCAGCATTTT
TRBJ2-7,TRBD1,NA,TRBV28,CASSSRTGNYEQYF,TGTGCCAGCAGTTCCAGGACAGGGAACTACGAGCAGTACTTC
TRBJ2-6,NA,NA,TRBV7-2,CASSFATGPSGANVLTF,TGTGCCAGCAGCTTCGCCACAGGGCCCTCTGGGGCCAACGTCCTGACTTTC
TRBJ2-3,NA,NA,TRBV28,CASREGGVTDTQYF,TGTGCCAGCAGGGAGGGGGGGGTCACAGATACGCAGTATTTT
TRBJ1-5,NA,NA,TRBV7-8,CASSPLLRFQGNQPQHF,TGTGCCAGCAGTCCACTCCTCAGGTTCCAGGGCAATCAGCCCCAGCATTTT
TRBJ2-7,NA,NA,TRBV30,CAWGGTAYEQYF,TGTGCCTGGGGGGGGACAGCGTACGAGCAGTACTTC
TRBJ1-4,TRBD1,NA,TRBV29-1,CSVADRGGEKLFF,TGCAGCGTAGCGGACAGGGGCGGCGAAAAACTGTTTTTT
TRBJ1-2,NA,NA,TRBV28,CASSLAGGYDGYTF,TGTGCCAGCAGTTTAGCCGGGGGGTATGATGGCTACACCTTC
TRBJ1-2,NA,NA,TRBV4-3,CASSQEWARSRPRGGYTF,TGCGCCAGCAGCCAAGAATGGGCAAGGTCGCGGCCCCGGGGTGGCTACACCTTC
TRBJ1-2,TRBD1,NA,TRBV29-1,CSVGQGAGNYGYTF,TGCAGCGTGGGACAGGGGGCCGGTAACTATGGCTACACCTTC
TRBJ2-5,NA,NA,TRBV5-4,CASSWDPRETQYF,TGTGCCAGCAGCTGGGACCCGCGGGAGACCCAGTACTTC
TRBJ2-5,NA,NA,TRBV2,CASRPKRGIWRETQYF,TGTGCCAGCAGGCCAAAACGCGGGATCTGGCGGGAGACCCAGTACTTC
TRBJ1-2,NA,NA,TRBV5-8,CASSLRLRNYGYTF,TGTGCCAGCAGCCTTAGGCTGAGGAACTATGGCTACACCTTC
TRBJ2-7,TRBD1,NA,TRBV18,CASSPDRDSYEQYF,TGTGCCAGCTCACCCGACAGGGACAGCTACGAGCAGTACTTC
TRBJ2-3,NA,NA,TRBV19,CASSPGTPINLYKEYF,TGTGCCAGTAGTCCGGGGACACCCATTAACCTTTATAAGGAGTATTTT
TRBJ1-1,NA,once,TRBV11-2,CASNLLAEATEAFF,TGTGCCAGCAACCTCCTCGCGGAGGCCACTGAAGCTTTCTTT
TRBJ2-5,NA,once,TRBV7-3,CASSFSNRETQYF,TGTGCCAGCAGCTTCTCGAATAGGGAGACCCAGTACTTC
TRBJ2-1,NA,once,TRBV11-2,CASSGGGLARTSSYNEQFF,TGTGCCAGCTCTGGGGGTGGGCTAGCACGAACGAGCTCCTACAATGAGCAGTTCTTC
TRBJ2-3,TRBD2,NA,TRBV9,CASSEGLASSTDTQYF,TGTGCCAGCAGCGAAGGACTAGCGTCGAGCACAGATACGCAGTATTTT
TRBJ1-5,TRBD1,once,TRBV28,CASSSRGRGLGQPQHF,TGTGCCAGCAGTTCCCGGGGCAGGGGGCTCGGACAGCCCCAGCATTTT
TRBJ1-2,TRBD1,NA,TRBV28,CASSPRTGTGTGYTF,TGTGCCAGCAGCCCGCGGACCGGGACAGGGACGGGCTACACCTTC
TRBJ2-7,TRBD2,NA,TRBV5-4,CASSLGASGAYEQYF,TGTGCCAGCAGCTTAGGAGCTAGCGGGGCCTACGAGCAGTACTTC
TRBJ2-5,NA,NA,TRBV28,CASSFGVAAFQETQYF,TGTGCCAGCAGTTTCGGGGTAGCGGCCTTCCAAGAGACCCAGTACTTC
TRBJ2-7,NA,NA,TRBV6-6,CASNLMGSAYEQYF,TGTGCCAGCAATTTAATGGGGTCCGCCTACGAGCAGTACTTC
TRBJ2-7,NA,NA,TRBV7-9,CASSRSSYEQYF,TGTGCCAGCAGCCGGTCTAGTTACGAGCAGTACTTC
TRBJ1-5,NA,NA,TRBV6-5,CASSYPRGPQHF,TGTGCCAGCAGTTACCCCCGAGGGCCCCAGCATTTT
TRBJ1-4,NA,NA,TRBV19,CASSIDPAGGGEKLFF,TGTGCCAGTAGTATAGATCCGGCAGGAGGCGGTGAAAAACTGTTTTTT
TRBJ2-5,TRBD1,NA,TRBV5-4,CASSSQGARETQYF,TGTGCCAGCAGCTCCCAGGGGGCGCGAGAGACCCAGTACTTC
TRBJ1-1,NA,NA,TRBV30,CAWSVAGYTEAFF,TGTGCCTGGAGTGTAGCAGGGTACACTGAAGCTTTCTTT
TRBJ1-6,NA,NA,TRBV4-1,CASSQDQGTSPLHF,TGCGCCAGCAGCCAAGATCAGGGGACGTCACCCCTCCACTTT
TRBJ1-5,NA,NA,TRBV19,CASSLGRDQPQHF,TGTGCCAGTAGCCTAGGACGGGATCAGCCCCAGCATTTT
TRBJ2-2,TRBD2,NA,TRBV7-2,CASSLWSGRGPGELFF,TGTGCCAGCAGCTTATGGTCTGGGAGGGGCCCCGGGGAGCTGTTTTTT
TRBJ2-7,NA,NA,TRBV23-1,CASSLRGEQYF,TGCGCCAGCAGTCTTAGGGGCGAGCAGTACTTC
TRBJ2-7,NA,NA,TRBV2,CASSEGRVTAYEQYF,TGTGCCAGCAGTGAAGGTAGGGTAACGGCTTACGAGCAGTACTTC
TRBJ1-2,TRBD1,few,TRBV5-1,CASSIGTAEANYGYTF,TGCGCCAGCAGCATCGGGACAGCCGAAGCTAACTATGGCTACACCTTC
TRBJ2-3,NA,NA,TRBV9,CASSAGSVNTQYF,TGTGCCAGCAGCGCCGGGTCCGTAAATACGCAGTATTTT
TRBJ2-6,NA,once,TRBV5-4,CASTQGHLSGANVLTF,TGTGCCAGCACCCAAGGTCACCTCTCTGGGGCCAACGTCCTGACTTTC
TRBJ2-7,NA,NA,TRBV28,CASSLPAYEQYF,TGTGCCAGCAGTCTGCCCGCTTACGAGCAGTACTTC
TRBJ1-2,NA,NA,TRBV7-8,CASSLEVLDLGYTF,TGTGCCAGCAGCTTAGAGGTGCTGGATCTGGGCTACACCTTC